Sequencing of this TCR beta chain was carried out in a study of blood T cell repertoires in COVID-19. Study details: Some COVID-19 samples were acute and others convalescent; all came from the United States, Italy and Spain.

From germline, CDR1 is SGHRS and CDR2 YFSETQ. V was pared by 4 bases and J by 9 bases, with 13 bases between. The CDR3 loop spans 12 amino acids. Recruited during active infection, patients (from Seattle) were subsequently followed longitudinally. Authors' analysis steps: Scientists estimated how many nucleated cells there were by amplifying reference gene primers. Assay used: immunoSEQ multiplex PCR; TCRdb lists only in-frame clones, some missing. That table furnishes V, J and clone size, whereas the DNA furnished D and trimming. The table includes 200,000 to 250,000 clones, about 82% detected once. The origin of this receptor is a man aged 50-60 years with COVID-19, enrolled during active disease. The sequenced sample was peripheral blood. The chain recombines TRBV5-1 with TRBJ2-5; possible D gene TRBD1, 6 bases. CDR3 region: CASSRDTGAQYF. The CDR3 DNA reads TGCGCCAGCAGCAGGGACACCGGAGCCCAGTACTTC. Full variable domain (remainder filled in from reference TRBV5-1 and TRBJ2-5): KAGVTQTPRYLIKTRGQQVTLSCSPISGHRSVSWYQQTPGQGLQFLFEYFSETQRNKGNFPGRFSGRQFSNSRSEMNVSTLELGDSALYLCASSRDTGAQYFGPGTRLLVL.